This T cell receptor beta chain was recovered during a study of control samples from healthy donors and cancer patients. Method: immunoSEQ multiplex PCR; TCRdb's copy keeps in-frame clones and lacks some. The sample contains 170,000 or so clones, about nine tenths of which appear only once. The CDR3 contains 15 residues. Germline V CDR1 and CDR2: SGHTA, FQGTGA. J gave up 2 bases and V 5 bases, and 6 bases lay outside the gene matches. The sequence was collected from a woman in her forties in good health. The gene calls are TRBV7-3 and TRBJ2-5, with 9 nucleotides matching TRBD1. Sequenced input: blood. As DNA, the CDR3 is TGTGCCAGCAGCGCCCAAGGGACAGGGCAAGAGACCCAGTACTTC. Translating it yields CASSAQGTGQETQYF.